This T cell receptor (beta chain) is from a study of cytomegalovirus exposure and HLA in healthy donors. Assay: immunoSEQ multiplex PCR; the TCRdb copy retains only in-frame clones and omits some. The sample carries tens of thousands of clones, about 95% recorded once. The trim removed 3 bases at V and 9 bases at J, leaving 10 bases unmatched. This CDR3 region has 15 residues. The germline V gene has CDR1 SGHVS and CDR2 FNYEAQ. The source of this sequence is a man younger than 35 in good health and CMV-seronegative. V is TRBV7-6 and J is TRBJ2-1, with 8 positions matching TRBD2. The sequenced material came from PBMCs. CDR3 nucleotides: TGTGCCAGCAGCTTCGGCAGCGGGAGATTAAGTGAGCAGTTCTTC. Protein product: CASSFGSGRLSEQFF. Drawing the rest from reference TRBV7-6 and TRBJ2-1, the complete variable domain is GAGVSQSPRYKVTKRGQDVALRCDPISGHVSLYWYRQALGQGPEFLTYFNYEAQQDKSGLPNDRFSAERPEGSISTLTIQRTEQRDSAMYRCASSFGSGRLSEQFFGPGTRLTVL.